Below are 28 T cell receptor beta chains sequenced from a single sample in a study of metastatic and nonmetastatic thyroid tumors. TCRdb re-called the PCR reads through MiXCR. The data hold about 20,000 clones, with 37% observed a single time. Each patient went into thyroid surgery without having received any treatment. Sequences were obtained from tumor tissue. The source of these receptors is a female donor with papillary thyroid cancer or a benign thyroid nodule (not recorded which). Some clones in this sample may be carry-over from other donors' samples.

This chain uses TRBV28 with TRBJ1-4; no clear D gene. Germline CDR1 reads MDHEN; CDR2 reads SYDVKM. The CDR3 is 14 residues long. The V end lost 3 bases, the J end lost 4 bases, and 9 bases lay between the germline ends. The CDR3 region has the DNA TGTGCCAGCAGTTTGGTGCAGCTTAATGAAAAACTGTTTTTT. Amino acids: CASSLVQLNEKLFF.

CDR3 amino acids: CSARGTLSGASTDTQYF. The DNA for the CDR3 is TGCAGTGCTAGAGGCACTTTGAGCGGGGCTAGCACAGATACGCAGTATTTT. This chain uses TRBV20-1 with TRBJ2-3; 7 nucleotides agree with TRBD2. V dropped 1 base and J dropped 0; count of bases not matched to a gene: 10. The CDR3 consists of 17 residues. The V gene's germline CDR1 is DFQATT and CDR2 SNEGSKA (reference sequence).

This chain uses TRBV2 with TRBJ2-7; D perhaps matches TRBD1 (5 bases). Germline V CDR1 and CDR2: SNHLY, FYNNEI. Trimming cost V 5 bases and J 5 bases, with 10 bases left between them. CDR3 length equals 12 residues. The CDR3 nucleotides read TGTGCCAGCAGTTATCAGGGTCACGAGCAGTACTTC. It is translated as CASSYQGHEQYF.

The rearrangement joins TRBV20-1 to TRBJ2-1; 9 nucleotides line up with TRBD2. This CDR3 is 15 amino acids long. From germline, CDR1 is DFQATT and CDR2 SNEGSKA (reference sequence). Losses at the gene ends were 2 bases for V and 6 bases for J; bases not matched to a gene: 8. The CDR3 loop reads CSARPGTSPSNEQFF. CDR3 coding DNA: TGCAGTGCTAGACCCGGGACTAGCCCTAGCAATGAGCAGTTCTTC.

The chain recombines TRBV3-1 with TRBJ2-5; tentatively, D is TRBD1 or TRBD2 (5 bases each). V dropped 0 bases and J dropped 1 base, with 9 bases sitting between them. The germline V gene has CDR1 LGHDT and CDR2 YNNKEL (reference sequence). The CDR3 loop spans 15 amino acids. The DNA of the CDR3 is TGTGCCAGCAGCCAAGATAGTGGGACCCAAGAGACCCAGTACTTC. It yields the protein CASSQDSGTQETQYF.

The gene calls are TRBV20-1 and TRBJ1-4; the D is unclear. Germline CDR1 is DFQATT and CDR2 is SNEGSKA (reference sequence). The CDR3 is 13 amino acids. V was pared by 1 base and J by 8 bases, with 11 bases between. The CDR3 DNA reads TGCAGTGCTAGAGGAACTAGAGGGGAAAAACTGTTTTTT. Residues: CSARGTRGEKLFF.

This chain connects TRBV14 to TRBJ1-2, with D possibly matching TRBD1 (5 bases). With 1 base removed from V and 8 bases from J, the gap between germline ends came to 11 bases. CDR1 and CDR2 (germline): SGHDN, FVKESK. The CDR3 length is 13 residues. CDR3 sequence: CASSQGQYGGYTF. For the CDR3, the DNA is TGTGCCAGCAGCCAAGGACAGTACGGCGGCTACACCTTC.

The chain carries TRBV6-1 and TRBJ1-5; D is possibly TRBD1 (5 bases). CDR1 is MNHNS and CDR2 is SASEGT in the germline V gene. With 2 bases removed from V and 3 bases from J, the gap between germline ends came to 11 bases. The CDR3 runs 15 residues. The CDR3 DNA is TGTGCCAGCAGTGAATCGGGACGCATCAATCAGCCCCAGCATTTT. It yields the protein CASSESGRINQPQHF.

This clone was picked up a small number of times. The chain uses TRBV27 and TRBJ2-3; perhaps D is TRBD1 or TRBD2 (5 bases each). The CDR3 consists of 15 residues. CDR1 and CDR2 from the germline V gene are MNHEY and SMNVEV (reference sequence). V was trimmed by 5 bases and J by 1 base, leaving 13 bases between them. The CDR3 spells CASSPPGSGTDTQYF. For the CDR3, the DNA is TGTGCCAGCAGTCCCCCAGGGAGCGGCACAGATACGCAGTATTTT.

This clone is a singleton in its sample. J is TRBJ2-3 and V is TRBV7-9; 7 bases align to TRBD1. After removal of 11 bases from V and 2 bases from J, the junction contained 10 bases not matched to a gene. Germline assignment: CDR1 SEHNR and CDR2 FQNEAQ (reference sequence). The CDR3 is made up of 14 amino acids. The CDR3 spells CASTGGQDTDTQYF. For the CDR3, the DNA is TGTGCCTCTACCGGAGGACAGGACACAGATACGCAGTATTTT.

This chain connects TRBV11-3 to TRBJ2-5, with D perhaps TRBD1 (7 bases). TRBJ2-1 matches the DNA end more closely, so the J call is doubtful. The CDR3 has 15 amino acids. Germline CDR1 reads SGHNT; CDR2 reads YENEEA. CDR3 loop: CASSQGGLDNEEQFF. The CDR3 nucleotides read TGTGCCAGCAGCCAGGGGGGACTGGACAATGAGGAGCAGTTCTTC.

The genes are TRBV7-8 and TRBJ2-7, with D possibly called TRBD1 or TRBD2 (5 bases each). The CDR3 runs to 13 residues. CDR1 and CDR2 from the germline V gene are SGHVS and FQNEAQ. Trimming shortened V by 6 bases and J by 6 bases, and 15 bases separated the two germline ends. CDR3 region: CASRPNGGAEQYF. CDR3 nucleotide sequence: TGTGCCAGCAGGCCTAATGGGGGTGCCGAGCAGTACTTC.

Only a few counts were recorded for this clone. The chain recombines TRBV28 with TRBJ2-7; 7 bases are a match to TRBD1. This CDR3 has 14 amino acids. CDR1 and CDR2 from the germline V gene are MDHEN and SYDVKM. With V trimmed by 5 bases and J by 0 bases, 4 bases remained unmatched. The DNA for the CDR3 is TGTGCCAGCAGTGACACAGGGGACTCCTACGAGCAGTACTTC. Protein product: CASSDTGDSYEQYF.

This clone was seen a few times. The rearrangement uses TRBV6-2 or TRBV6-3 and TRBJ1-1, with a tentative D call TRBD1 (6 bases). V was pared by 2 bases and J by 11 bases, with 27 bases between. CDR3 length equals 17 residues. Germline CDR1 is MNHEY and CDR2 is SVGEGT. CDR3 DNA sequence: TGTGCCAGCAGTTACAAAACCCCCCGGACAGATGTCGTAGGGGCTTTCTTT. Translating gives CASSYKTPRTDVVGAFF.

The chain joins TRBV10-3 to TRBJ1-1; maybe TRBD1 (6 bases). The ends were cut back, 0 bases at V and 2 bases at J, with 16 bases in the middle. Germline V gene lookup returns CDR1 ENHRY and CDR2 SYGVKD. There are 17 residues in the CDR3. CDR3: CAISESPRLGGNTEAFF. For the CDR3, the DNA is TGTGCCATCAGTGAGTCCCCTAGGCTTGGGGGCAACACTGAAGCTTTCTTT.

This clone was detected a few times. The J gene is TRBJ1-3, the V gene TRBV6-1, with a possible D match to TRBD1 (5 bases). Germline CDR1 and CDR2: MNHNS and SASEGT. Deletions cut 4 bases from V and 10 bases from J, with 11 bases between. This CDR3 is built from 12 residues. The DNA of the CDR3 is TGTGCCAGCAGTGGGGACTCCTCGACCATATATTTT. Protein: CASSGDSSTIYF.

A word on this clone: At one of its ends the junction is not consistent with the germline gene, which may arise from a read error. The V call is TRBV2, the J call TRBJ2-3; D not certain. From germline, CDR1 is SNHLY and CDR2 FYNNEI. CDR3 length equals 11 residues. CDR3 sequence: CASSLTDPQYF. CDR3 DNA sequence: TGTGCCAGCAGCCTCACAGATCCGCAGTATTTT.

This clone occurred a few times. The chain couples TRBV6-2 or TRBV6-3 to TRBJ1-3, with a weak D call TRBD1 (6 bases). V lost 4 bases to trimming and J lost 2 bases, with 21 bases between them. Looked up from germline, CDR1 is MNHEY and CDR2 is SVGEGT. This CDR3 comprises 18 residues. The CDR3 spells CASSSLSHRVQAGNTIYF. CDR3 nucleotide sequence: TGTGCCAGCAGTTCCCTCTCTCACAGGGTTCAGGCTGGAAACACCATATATTTT.

V gene TRBV30 combines with J gene TRBJ2-1; 8 nucleotides align to TRBD1. V dropped 5 bases and J dropped 1; count of bases not matched to a gene: 7. Germline V gene lookup returns CDR1 GTSNPN and CDR2 SVGIG (reference sequence). CDR3 size: 15 residues. CDR3 in amino acids: CAWQGAPFSYNEQFF. DNA for the CDR3: TGTGCCTGGCAGGGGGCTCCGTTTTCCTACAATGAGCAGTTCTTC.

CDR3 in amino acids: CASSQASGNFYEQYF. In nucleotides, the CDR3 is TGTGCCAGCAGCCAGGCTAGCGGTAACTTCTACGAGCAGTACTTC. This chain links TRBV3-1 with TRBJ2-7; 7 bases agree with TRBD2. CDR3 length: 15 amino acids. The germline V gene encodes CDR1 LGHDT and CDR2 YNNKEL (reference sequence). The V gene end was trimmed by 3 bases and the J gene end by 3 bases; junction bases not matched to a gene: 8.

The V and J genes are TRBV18 and TRBJ2-7; possibly TRBD2 for D (6 bases). This CDR3 is built from 12 residues. The germline V gene has CDR1 KGHSH and CDR2 LQKENI. V was shortened by 8 bases and J by 3 bases, with 11 bases between the two germline ends. The CDR3 loop reads CASRTTIYEQYF. The CDR3 coding sequence is TGTGCCAGCCGGACTACAATCTACGAGCAGTACTTC.

The gene calls are TRBV11-2 and TRBJ1-3; D is possibly TRBD1 (5 bases). Germline CDR1 reads SGHAT; CDR2 reads FQNNGV. The CDR3 consists of 15 residues. V lost 5 bases, J lost 2 bases, and 13 bases lay in between. The CDR3 reads CASSNQGQAGNTIYF. The CDR3 DNA reads TGTGCCAGCAGCAACCAGGGTCAGGCTGGAAACACCATATATTTT.

This clone was detected only a few times. The chain employs TRBV12-3 or TRBV12-4 and TRBJ2-7; 11 bases are a match to TRBD1. J lost 4 bases, V lost 6 bases, and 11 bases had no gene match. This CDR3 contains 16 residues. The CDR3 spells CASSRAGTGGTYEQYF. The CDR3 DNA sequence: TGTGCCAGCAGCCGGGCTGGGACAGGGGGTACTTACGAGCAGTACTTC.

The rearrangement links TRBV6-2 or TRBV6-3 to TRBJ1-2; no clear D. The CDR3 is 13 residues long. The germline V gene encodes CDR1 MNHEY and CDR2 SVGEGT. V lost 3 bases, J lost 3 bases, and 8 bases lay in between. CDR3 loop: CASSYRQYYGYTF. CDR3 nucleotides: TGTGCCAGCAGTTATCGGCAGTACTATGGCTACACCTTC.

This chain uses TRBV5-6 with TRBJ2-6; D might be TRBD1 (6 bases). Trimming took off 4 bases at V and 0 bases at J, with 11 bases between the two ends. This CDR3 region has 16 residues. Per the germline V gene, CDR1 is SGHDT and CDR2 is YYEEEE. CDR3 amino acids: CASSLTGDSGANVLTF. The CDR3 DNA reads as TGTGCCAGCAGCCTGACAGGTGACTCTGGGGCCAACGTCCTGACTTTC. The variable domain in full, completed from reference TRBV5-6 and TRBJ2-6, reads DAGVTQSPTHLIKTRGQQVTLRCSPKSGHDTVSWYQQALGQGPQFIFQYYEEEERQRGNFPDRFSGHQFPNYSSELNVNALLLGDSALYLCASSLTGDSGANVLTFGAGSRLTVL.

This clone has just one count. This chain joins TRBV9 and TRBJ1-2; maybe TRBD1 (5 bases). This CDR3 has 13 amino acids. The germline V gene has CDR1 SGDLS and CDR2 YYNGEE. V was shortened by 3 bases and J by 4 bases, with 10 bases between the two germline ends. The CDR3 sequence is CASSATAFYGYTF. CDR3 nucleotide sequence: TGTGCCAGCAGCGCGACAGCCTTCTATGGCTACACCTTC.

A few counts support this clone. The chain combines TRBV28 with TRBJ1-2, with 7 bases lining up with TRBD1. Germline V gene data show CDR1 as MDHEN and CDR2 as SYDVKM. With V trimmed by 6 bases and J by 11 bases, 9 bases remained unmatched. The CDR3 has 12 amino acids. CDR3 nucleotides: TGTGCCAGCAGCTCAGGGGGGCAGGGGTACACCTTC. Encoded protein: CASSSGGQGYTF.

This clone was seen a few times. The chain employs TRBV28 and TRBJ1-6; D is uncertain. This CDR3 is 11 amino acids long. The germline V and J ends were trimmed by 6 bases and 13 bases, with 10 bases remaining between them. Germline V gives CDR1 MDHEN, CDR2 SYDVKM. CDR3 nucleotides: TGTGCCAGCAGCCGCAGCGGTCCCCTCCACTTT. Translated: CASSRSGPLHF.